This T cell receptor (beta chain) is drawn from a study of T cells in Graves' hyperthyroidism and ophthalmopathy. Template material for amplifying TCR beta CDR3 regions consisted of RNA transcripts. A first-round RT-PCR of the TCR CDR3 used the HTBI primer set. TCRdb redid the calling of the multiplex PCR reads with MiXCR, one entry per CDR3 protein. Among a few hundred thousand distinct CDR3 sequences listed, around 14% were seen once. This clonotype appeared many times. The germline gives CDR1 SGHAT, CDR2 FQNNGV. This CDR3 comprises 15 residues. J gave up 7 bases and V 5 bases, and 8 bases lay outside the gene matches. Uncontrolled infection, other autoimmune disease, pregnancy and lactation each barred patients from inclusion.

The sequencing input was blood. The TCR was taken from a woman aged 25-40 years with Graves' hyperthyroidism. The rearrangement joins TRBV11-2 to TRBJ2-2; 9 bases are shared with TRBD2. CDR3 region: CASSTNSGRIGELFF. DNA of the CDR3: TGTGCCAGCAGCACAAATAGCGGGAGAATCGGGGAGCTGTTTTTT.